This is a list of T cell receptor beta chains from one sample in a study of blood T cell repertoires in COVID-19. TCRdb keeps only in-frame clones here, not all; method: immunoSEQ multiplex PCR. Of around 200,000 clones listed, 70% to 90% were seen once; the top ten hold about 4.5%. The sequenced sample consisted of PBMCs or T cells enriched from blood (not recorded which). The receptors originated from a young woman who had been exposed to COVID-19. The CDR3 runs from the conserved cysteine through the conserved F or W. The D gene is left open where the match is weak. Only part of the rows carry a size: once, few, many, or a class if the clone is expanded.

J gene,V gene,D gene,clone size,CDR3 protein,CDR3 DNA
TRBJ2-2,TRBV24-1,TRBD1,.,CATSEHRDRGSGELFF,TGTGCCACCAGTGAACACCGGGACAGGGGTTCCGGGGAGCTGTTTTTT
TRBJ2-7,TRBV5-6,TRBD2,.,CASSKGLATYEQYF,TGTGCCAGCAGCAAGGGACTAGCAACCTACGAGCAGTACTTC
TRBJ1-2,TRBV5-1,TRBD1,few,CASSLGTGRNNYGYTF,TGCGCCAGCAGCTTGGGGACAGGACGAAATAACTATGGCTACACCTTC
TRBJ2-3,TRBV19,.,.,CASSRSPASPADTQYF,TGTGCCAGTAGTAGATCGCCCGCGTCTCCTGCAGATACGCAGTATTTT
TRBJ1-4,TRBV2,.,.,CASSDQGTTNEKLFF,TGTGCCAGCAGTGATCAGGGGACAACTAATGAAAAACTGTTTTTT
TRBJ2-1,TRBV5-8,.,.,CASSSTGSSYNEQFF,TGTGCCAGCAGCTCTACAGGGAGCTCCTACAATGAGCAGTTCTTC
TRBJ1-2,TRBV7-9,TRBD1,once,CASRQGEMDGYTF,TGTGCCAGCAGACAGGGGGAGATGGATGGCTACACCTTC
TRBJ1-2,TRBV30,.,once,CAWSKGTGPNYGYTF,TGTGCCTGGAGCAAAGGCACAGGACCCAACTATGGCTACACCTTC
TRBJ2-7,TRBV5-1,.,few,CASRDNYEQYF,TGCGCCAGCAGGGACAACTACGAGCAGTACTTC
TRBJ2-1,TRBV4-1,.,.,CASSRPGADRINEQFF,TGCGCCAGCAGCCGCCCCGGAGCGGATCGTATCAATGAGCAGTTCTTC
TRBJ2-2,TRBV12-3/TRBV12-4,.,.,CASRQTLGELFF,TGTGCCAGCAGGCAGACTCTCGGGGAGCTGTTTTTT
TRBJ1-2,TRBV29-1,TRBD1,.,CGGLRQGVGGYTF,TGCGGGGGCTTACGACAGGGGGTAGGTGGCTACACCTTC
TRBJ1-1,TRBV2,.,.,CASSIPGAVDPEAFF,TGTGCCAGCAGCATTCCAGGGGCGGTGGACCCTGAAGCTTTCTTT
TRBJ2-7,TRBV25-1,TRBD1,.,CASSGRGQGRYEQYF,TGTGCCAGCAGTGGACGGGGACAGGGTCGGTACGAGCAGTACTTC
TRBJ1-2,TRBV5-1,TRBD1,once,CASSSGQGAHNYGYTF,TGCGCCAGCAGCTCGGGACAGGGGGCACACAACTATGGCTACACCTTC
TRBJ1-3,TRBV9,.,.,CASSVGGTGREGNTIYF,TGTGCCAGCAGCGTAGGAGGAACGGGGAGGGAGGGAAACACCATATATTTT
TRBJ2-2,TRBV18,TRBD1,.,CASSPIPRRTGDFGELFF,TGTGCCAGCTCACCAATCCCGCGTAGGACAGGGGACTTTGGGGAGCTGTTTTTT
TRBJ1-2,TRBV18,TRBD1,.,CASSPDRDGYTF,TGTGCCAGCTCACCGGACAGGGATGGCTACACCTTC
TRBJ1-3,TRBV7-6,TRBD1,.,CASSARTGAGNTIYF,TGTGCCAGCAGCGCCCGGACAGGGGCTGGAAACACCATATATTTT
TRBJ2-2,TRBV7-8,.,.,CASSSPLNTGELFF,TGTGCCAGCAGTTCCCCACTGAACACCGGGGAGCTGTTTTTT
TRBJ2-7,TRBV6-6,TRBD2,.,CASSRLAGGRLQGVEQYF,TGTGCCAGCAGTCGACTAGCGGGGGGGCGCCTTCAAGGGGTCGAGCAGTACTTC
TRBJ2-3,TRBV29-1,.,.,CSVVGGITDTQYF,TGCAGCGTTGTTGGAGGTATAACAGATACGCAGTATTTT
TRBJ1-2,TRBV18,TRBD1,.,CASSGQGYYGYTF,TGTGCCAGCTCGGGACAGGGCTACTATGGCTACACCTTC
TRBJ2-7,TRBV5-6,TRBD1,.,CASSSGQGYEQYF,TGTGCCAGCAGCTCCGGACAGGGCTACGAGCAGTACTTC
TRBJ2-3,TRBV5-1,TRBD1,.,CASSPRGITGGITDTQYF,TGCGCCAGCAGCCCTCGTGGAATTACAGGGGGCATCACAGATACGCAGTATTTT
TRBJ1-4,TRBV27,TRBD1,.,CASSLEGGREKLFF,TGTGCCAGCAGTTTGGAAGGGGGCAGGGAAAAACTGTTTTTT
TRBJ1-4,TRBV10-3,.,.,CAISALGAGNEKLFF,TGTGCCATCAGTGCCTTAGGGGCTGGTAATGAAAAACTGTTTTTT
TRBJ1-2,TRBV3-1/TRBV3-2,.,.,CASSPTTGYGYTF,TGTGCCAGCAGCCCCACCACAGGGTATGGCTACACCTTC
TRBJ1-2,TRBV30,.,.,CAWSAQAPGGYTF,TGTGCCTGGAGTGCACAGGCCCCCGGGGGCTACACCTTC
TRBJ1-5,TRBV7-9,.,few,CASSFAKGVNQPQHF,TGTGCCAGCAGCTTTGCGAAGGGGGTCAATCAGCCCCAGCATTTT
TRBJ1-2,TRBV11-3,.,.,CASSPREGLANYGYTF,TGTGCCAGCAGCCCCCGGGAGGGCTTAGCTAACTATGGCTACACCTTC
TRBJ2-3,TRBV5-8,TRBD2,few,CASSYSGGAGVRTQYF,TGTGCCAGCAGTTATAGCGGGGGGGCCGGAGTTCGGACGCAGTATTTT
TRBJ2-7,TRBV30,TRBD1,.,CAWSVQGHQYF,TGTGCCTGGAGTGTACAGGGGCACCAGTACTTC
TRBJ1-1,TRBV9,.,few,CASSVAGAVGGGEAFF,TGTGCCAGCAGCGTAGCTGGGGCAGTTGGGGGCGGTGAAGCTTTCTTT
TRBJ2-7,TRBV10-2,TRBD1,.,CASSRDRYEQYF,TGCGCCAGCAGCCGGGACAGGTACGAGCAGTACTTC
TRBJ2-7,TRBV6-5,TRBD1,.,CASSWDRGSYEQYF,TGTGCCAGCAGTTGGGACAGGGGGTCCTACGAGCAGTACTTC
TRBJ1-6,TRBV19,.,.,CATLAGDGSPLHF,TGTGCCACGCTAGCGGGGGATGGTTCACCCCTCCACTTT
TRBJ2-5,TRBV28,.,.,CASSLIREPQETQYF,TGTGCCAGCAGTTTAATTAGGGAGCCCCAAGAGACCCAGTACTTC
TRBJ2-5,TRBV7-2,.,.,CASSFGGGETQYF,TGTGCCAGCAGCTTTGGCGGAGGGGAGACCCAGTACTTC
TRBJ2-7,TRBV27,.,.,CASSRGYQYEQYF,TGTGCCAGCAGTCGGGGGTATCAGTACGAGCAGTACTTC
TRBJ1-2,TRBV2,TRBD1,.,CASSQTGNYGYTF,TGTGCCAGCAGCCAGACAGGGAACTATGGCTACACCTTC
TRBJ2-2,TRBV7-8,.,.,CASSQNTLNTGELFF,TGTGCCAGCAGCCAAAACACGCTTAACACCGGGGAGCTGTTTTTT
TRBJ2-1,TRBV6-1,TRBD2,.,CASSVAGGRNEQFF,TGTGCCAGCAGTGTAGCGGGGGGGCGCAATGAGCAGTTCTTC
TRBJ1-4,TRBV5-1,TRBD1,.,CASSFGDRSSEKLFF,TGCGCCAGCAGCTTTGGGGACAGGAGTTCTGAAAAACTGTTTTTT
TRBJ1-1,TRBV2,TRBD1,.,CASTGGTSTEAFF,TGTGCCAGCACAGGGGGAACTAGCACTGAAGCTTTCTTT
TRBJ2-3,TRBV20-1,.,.,CSASKAVGLDF,TGCAGTGCTAGTAAGGCGGTGGGGCTGGATTTT
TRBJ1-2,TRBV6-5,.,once,CASSSHRVSYYGYTF,TGTGCCAGCAGTTCACACAGGGTTTCGTACTATGGCTACACCTTC
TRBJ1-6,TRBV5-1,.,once,CASSLDQGLTSPLHF,TGCGCCAGCAGCTTGGACCAGGGGTTGACCTCACCCCTCCACTTT
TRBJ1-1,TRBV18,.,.,CASSPAQGDTEAFF,TGTGCCAGCTCACCTGCCCAAGGGGACACTGAAGCTTTCTTT
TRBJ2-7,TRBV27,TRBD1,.,CASRIRDRGFEQYF,TGTGCCAGCAGGATCCGGGACAGGGGCTTCGAGCAGTACTTC
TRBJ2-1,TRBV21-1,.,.,CASSKFPGKFF,TGTGCCAGCAGCAAATTTCCAGGCAAATTCTTC
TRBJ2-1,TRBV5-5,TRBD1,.,CASTFGQGVWNEQFF,TGTGCCAGCACTTTCGGGCAGGGGGTATGGAATGAGCAGTTCTTC
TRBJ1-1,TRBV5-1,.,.,CASSQGARQGSTEAFF,TGCGCCAGCAGTCAAGGGGCGCGTCAGGGAAGCACTGAAGCTTTCTTT
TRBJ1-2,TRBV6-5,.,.,CASSDTGTHNYGYTF,TGTGCCAGCAGCGACACAGGGACACACAACTATGGCTACACCTTC
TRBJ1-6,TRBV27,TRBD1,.,CASSPWTGSNSPLHF,TGTGCCAGCAGTCCGTGGACAGGGAGTAATTCACCCCTCCACTTT